The 32 T cell receptor beta chains presented below share a single source sample, sequenced in a study of cytomegalovirus exposure and HLA in healthy donors. Vbeta (60) and Jbeta (13) primers were used in the PCR. Clones were read by immunoSEQ multiplex PCR, and TCRdb kept only the in-frame ones, dropping some. The sample includes 120,000 or so clones, 81% of them seen just once. Sample: PBMCs. Source of these receptors: a man aged 35 to 55 in good health and CMV-seronegative.

Remarks on this clone: One end of the junction does not line up with germline, which may come from a read error. The chain couples TRBV4-3 to TRBJ2-2, with TRBD2 identical over 10 bases. Germline values: CDR1 LGHNA, CDR2 YSLEER. The CDR3 runs 17 residues. CDR3 in DNA: TGCGCCAGCAGCCAAGGGTCGGGACTAGCGAGAACCGAGGAGCTGTTTTTT. Translated: CASSQGSGLARTEELFF.

The chain couples TRBV25-1 to TRBJ2-1; D is uncertain. CDR1 is MGHDK, CDR2 SYGVNS, per germline. The CDR3 sequence is 14 residues long. V was pared by 5 bases and J by 0 bases, with 8 bases between. This CDR3 is CASSKDSSYNEQFF. As DNA, the CDR3 is TGTGCCAGCAGTAAAGACTCCTCCTACAATGAGCAGTTCTTC. Using reference TRBV25-1 and TRBJ2-1 for the parts outside the CDR3, the full variable domain is EADIYQTPRYLVIGTGKKITLECSQTMGHDKMYWYQQDPGMELHLIHYSYGVNSTEKGDLSSESTVSRIRTEHFPLTLESARPSHTSQYLCASSKDSSYNEQFFGPGTRLTVL.

This chain links TRBV10-3 with TRBJ1-6; weak D call: TRBD1 (6 bases). V was cut by 0 bases and J by 0 bases, with 12 bases left in between. Germline assignment: CDR1 ENHRY and CDR2 SYGVKD. The CDR3 is 18 residues long. CDR3 residues: CAISESSQDSSYNSPLHF. CDR3 nucleotide sequence: TGTGCCATCAGTGAGTCGAGCCAGGACAGCTCCTATAATTCACCCCTCCACTTT.

The rearrangement uses TRBV7-2 and TRBJ2-7, with 7 bases that match TRBD2. Germline V gene sequence: CDR1 SGHTA, CDR2 FQGNSA. This CDR3 spans 15 amino acids. V dropped 3 bases and J dropped 3; count of bases not matched to a gene: 8. In nucleotides, the CDR3 is TGTGCCAGCAGCTTGGGAGGGGAGAGAAACTACGAGCAGTACTTC. This encodes CASSLGGERNYEQYF.

The chain links TRBV6-5 to TRBJ2-7; D perhaps matches TRBD2 (5 bases). V was cut by 0 bases and J by 2 bases, with 14 bases left in between. The CDR3 totals 16 residues. CDR1 and CDR2 from the germline V gene are MNHEY and SVGAGI. The CDR3 sequence is CASSYSAGREAYEQYF. The CDR3 coding sequence is TGTGCCAGCAGTTACTCAGCTGGCCGGGAAGCCTACGAGCAGTACTTC.

The chain uses TRBV5-8 and TRBJ2-7, with TRBD1 identical over 8 bases. The ends lost 0 bases at V and 5 bases at J; junction bases unmatched: 4. The CDR3 runs to 14 residues. The germline gives CDR1 SGHTS, CDR2 YDEGEE. The chain's CDR3 is CASSLGTGNDEQYF. The CDR3 DNA reads as TGTGCCAGCAGCTTGGGGACAGGGAACGACGAGCAGTACTTC. The full variable domain, with the rest looked up from reference TRBV5-8 and TRBJ2-7, is EAGVTQSPTHLIKTRGQQATLRCSPISGHTSVYWYQQALGLGLQFLLWYDEGEERNRGNFPPRFSGRQFPNYSSELNVNALELEDSALYLCASSLGTGNDEQYFGPGTRLTVT.

On this clone: Its ends do not fully match the called genes, so a read error is possible. The CDR3 coding sequence is TGCCTATCGGAGAGGCTAAGCCCCTACGAGCAGTACTTC. It encodes CLSERLSPYEQYF. The V gene is TRBV28, the J gene TRBJ2-7; unclear D gene. This CDR3 comprises 13 residues. Germline lookup yields CDR1 MDHEN and CDR2 SYDVKM.

The CDR3 loop reads CASYGQYNTEAFF. CDR3 sequence (DNA): TGTGCCAGTTACGGACAATACAACACTGAAGCTTTCTTT. The chain combines TRBV27 with TRBJ1-1; a weak D match, TRBD1 (5 bases). The CDR3 totals 13 residues. V gave up 9 bases and J gave up 2 bases, with 13 bases separating them. Germline loops: CDR1 MNHEY, CDR2 SMNVEV (reference sequence).

The chain's CDR3 is CASSLGGGGAGETQYF. CDR3 DNA: TGTGCCAGCAGCTTGGGTGGCGGGGGGGCCGGGGAGACCCAGTACTTC. The V gene is TRBV5-6, the J gene TRBJ2-5, with 9 bases aligning to TRBD2. Germline trimming cut 0 bases from V and 5 bases from J; bases unmatched to any gene: 8. The CDR3 is 16 residues long. The germline gives CDR1 SGHDT, CDR2 YYEEEE.

The chain carries TRBV27 and TRBJ1-1; no definite D call. The germline V and J ends were trimmed by 3 bases and 4 bases, with 12 bases remaining between them. The germline CDR1 and CDR2 sequences are MNHEY and SMNVEV (reference sequence). This CDR3 is built from 14 residues. The CDR3, as DNA: TGTGCCAGCAGTTTCGGAGGGCGGAGCACTGAAGCTTTCTTT. Protein product: CASSFGGRSTEAFF.

This clone was observed once. This chain connects TRBV7-6 to TRBJ2-3; tentatively, D is TRBD1 (7 bases). Trimming left V 1 base short and J 5 bases short, with 10 bases between. The CDR3 has 14 residues. From germline, CDR1 is SGHVS and CDR2 FNYEAQ. The CDR3 coding sequence is TGTGCCAGCAGCTTAGGGCAGGGGGGAGATACGCAGTATTTT. Amino acids: CASSLGQGGDTQYF.

Notes on this clone: The junction departs from the called germline gene at one end, perhaps through a read error. V gene TRBV12-5 combines with J gene TRBJ2-4; TRBD2 matches 7 bases. Germline values: CDR1 LGHNT, CDR2 FRNRAP. The CDR3 covers 16 residues. CDR3 nucleotides: TGTGCTAGTGGGGAGTGGGGCGGGAGAGGTGGAAACAGTCAGTACTTC. Its translation is CASGEWGGRGGNSQYF.

This clone was seen a few times. The chain recombines TRBV7-2 with TRBJ1-2, with a weak D call TRBD1 (5 bases). This CDR3 spans 15 amino acids. Looked up from germline, CDR1 is SGHTA and CDR2 is FQGNSA. V was cut by 4 bases and J by 3 bases, with 15 bases left in between. CDR3 bases: TGTGCCAGCAGCTACAGTCCAGGGTTTGACTATGGCTACACCTTC. This encodes CASSYSPGFDYGYTF.

The chain couples TRBV18 to TRBJ1-3; D call uncertain. Germline CDR1 reads KGHSH; CDR2 reads LQKENI. This CDR3 region has 15 residues. The V gene lost 5 bases and the J gene lost 0 bases, with 11 bases spanning the gap. The CDR3 region is CASSAYSNSGNTIYF. The CDR3 DNA reads as TGTGCCAGCTCAGCGTACTCCAACTCTGGAAACACCATATATTTT.

The CDR3 reads CASSFPGGGEQYF. The CDR3 DNA reads as TGTGCCAGCAGTTTCCCAGGGGGCGGGGAGCAGTACTTC. The chain joins TRBV27 to TRBJ2-5; TRBD1 agrees at 8 bases. V was pared by 3 bases and J by 11 bases, with 8 bases of the junction left unmatched. The CDR3 sequence is 13 residues long. The germline gives CDR1 MNHEY, CDR2 SMNVEV (reference sequence).

The V call is TRBV13, the J call TRBJ2-1, with 8 bases matching TRBD2. The junction had 7 bases not matched to a gene; V was cut back by 6 bases and J by 0 bases. The CDR3 loop spans 16 amino acids. Germline assignment: CDR1 PRHDT and CDR2 FYEKMQ (reference sequence). The CDR3 nucleotides are TGTGCCAGCAGATGGGTAGCGGGAAGCTCCTACAATGAGCAGTTCTTC. Translating it yields CASRWVAGSSYNEQFF. Full variable domain (outside the CDR3, taken from reference TRBV13 and TRBJ2-1): AAGVIQSPRHLIKEKRETATLKCYPIPRHDTVYWYQQGPGQDPQFLISFYEKMQSDKGSIPDRFSAQQFSDYHSELNMSSLELGDSALYFCASRWVAGSSYNEQFFGPGTRLTVL.

This chain connects TRBV29-1 to TRBJ2-7; D perhaps matches TRBD2 (6 bases). Trimming took off 4 bases at V and 2 bases at J, with 15 bases between the two ends. The CDR3 is made up of 14 amino acids. From germline, CDR1 is SQVTM and CDR2 ANQGSEA. This chain's CDR3 is CSVGRDFETYEQYF. DNA for the CDR3: TGCAGCGTTGGAAGGGACTTCGAAACCTACGAGCAGTACTTC.

The V call is TRBV2, the J call TRBJ1-2; no reliable D call. Germline V CDR1 and CDR2: SNHLY, FYNNEI. The V end was cut by 1 base, the J end by 8 bases, with 14 bases between. There are 14 residues in the CDR3. Here the CDR3 DNA reads TGTGCCAGCAGTGAAGATGGCGACCAGAGGGGCTACACCTTC. Residues: CASSEDGDQRGYTF.

Remarks on this clone: At one boundary the junction diverges from the germline segment, which might be a read error. This sequence joins TRBV9 and TRBJ2-5; TRBD2 matches at 15 bases. Per the germline V gene, CDR1 is SGDLS and CDR2 is YYNGEE. CDR3 length equals 15 residues. The CDR3 is CASSVGLAGGESQYF. The CDR3 DNA is TGTGCCAGCAGCGTGGGACTAGCGGGGGGCGAGAGCCAGTACTTC.

V gene TRBV14 combines with J gene TRBJ1-2, with D uncertain. Germline CDR1 SGHDN, CDR2 FVKESK. Between the trimmed V and J ends, which lost 3 bases and 3 bases, there was a span of 11 bases. The CDR3 contains 14 residues. CDR3 sequence: CASSQRRADYGYTF. The CDR3 DNA sequence: TGTGCCAGCAGCCAGAGGAGGGCGGACTATGGCTACACCTTC.

This chain connects TRBV5-4 to TRBJ2-1; 11 positions agree with TRBD2. Germline V gene lookup returns CDR1 SGHNT and CDR2 YYREEE (reference sequence). CDR3 length equals 16 residues. V shed 4 bases, J shed 10 bases, and the junction held 13 bases outside the gene matches. Here the CDR3 reads CASSQTILAGAREQFF. DNA of the CDR3: TGTGCCAGCAGCCAAACCATACTAGCGGGAGCTCGGGAGCAGTTCTTC.

V usage is TRBV5-6 and J usage is TRBJ2-2, with 9 nucleotides matching TRBD2. Germline trimming cut 5 bases from V and 2 bases from J; bases unmatched to any gene: 4. Per the germline V gene, CDR1 is SGHDT and CDR2 is YYEEEE. The CDR3 is 15 amino acids. CDR3 nucleotide sequence: TGTGCCAGCAGTGCGGGGGGGGCAAACACCGGGGAGCTGTTTTTT. The encoded protein is CASSAGGANTGELFF.

This chain links TRBV4-3 with TRBJ1-1; no clear D. CDR3 length equals 14 residues. V was shortened by 1 base and J by 0 bases, with 6 bases between the two germline ends. Looked up from germline, CDR1 is LGHNA and CDR2 is YSLEER. CDR3 nucleotide sequence: TGCGCCAGCAGCCAAGGGCGGGTGAACACTGAAGCTTTCTTT. Protein: CASSQGRVNTEAFF.

The chain is built from TRBV4-1 and TRBJ1-2, with D hard to call. Trimming shortened V by 8 bases and J by 2 bases, and 12 bases separated the two germline ends. This CDR3 has 13 amino acids. Per germline, CDR1 MGHRA and CDR2 YSYEKL. The CDR3 loop reads CASHSVPNYGYTF. In DNA, the CDR3 is TGCGCCAGCCATAGCGTCCCAAACTATGGCTACACCTTC.

The CDR3 region is CASSGLAGGSYEQYF. The CDR3 bases are TGTGCCAGCAGTGGACTAGCGGGGGGATCCTACGAGCAGTACTTC. V usage is TRBV2 and J usage is TRBJ2-7, with 13 positions matching TRBD2. J lost 1 base, V lost 4 bases, and 1 base had no gene match. The germline V gene encodes CDR1 SNHLY and CDR2 FYNNEI. The length of the CDR3 is 15 residues.

This chain links TRBV5-6 with TRBJ1-1; tentatively, D is TRBD1 (6 bases). The V and J ends lost 1 base and 4 bases respectively, with 11 bases between them. This CDR3 comprises 14 residues. Germline V CDR1 and CDR2: SGHDT, YYEEEE. In DNA form, the CDR3 reads TGTGCCAGCAGCTTGCGGACAGAAGGCACTGAAGCTTTCTTT. Protein sequence: CASSLRTEGTEAFF.

CDR3 bases: TGTGCCAGCAGCGGAATAGGGGACGAGCAGTACTTC. This translates into CASSGIGDEQYF. The chain is built from TRBV9 and TRBJ2-7; tentative D call: TRBD1 (5 bases). The V gene lost 3 bases and the J gene lost 5 bases, with 9 bases spanning the gap. Germline-derived CDR1 and CDR2 are SGDLS and YYNGEE. The CDR3 is made up of 12 amino acids.

The chain links TRBV2 to TRBJ2-2, with 12 nucleotides matching TRBD2. Germline V gives CDR1 SNHLY, CDR2 FYNNEI. CDR3 length: 17 amino acids. J gave up 6 bases and V 7 bases, and 12 bases lay outside the gene matches. The CDR3 protein is CASTRTRTSGNAGELFF. The CDR3 DNA reads as TGTGCCAGCACGAGAACTAGGACTAGCGGGAATGCCGGGGAGCTGTTTTTT.

V and J are TRBV11-2 and TRBJ1-2, with D tentatively TRBD1 (5 bases). V shed 3 bases and J shed 8 bases, with 10 bases lying between them. CDR1 and CDR2 (germline): SGHAT, FQNNGV. The CDR3 runs 12 residues. This CDR3 is CASSFGGAGYTF. As DNA, the CDR3 is TGTGCCAGCAGCTTTGGCGGGGCGGGCTACACCTTC.

This chain uses TRBV5-4 with TRBJ1-1; possible D gene TRBD1, 5 bases. From germline, CDR1 is SGHNT and CDR2 YYREEE (reference sequence). The V end lost 7 bases, the J end lost 3 bases, and 10 bases lay between the germline ends. This CDR3 has 12 residues. The CDR3 sequence: CASGGKDTEAFF. The DNA for the CDR3 is TGTGCCAGCGGGGGGAAGGACACTGAAGCTTTCTTT.

J is TRBJ2-3 and V is TRBV9; possible D gene TRBD2, 5 bases. This CDR3 region has 15 residues. Germline-derived CDR1 and CDR2 are SGDLS and YYNGEE. Deletions cut 0 bases from V and 5 bases from J, with 13 bases between. As DNA, the CDR3 is TGTGCCAGCAGCGTAGGAGGAACCGGGGTAGATACGCAGTATTTT. Translating it yields CASSVGGTGVDTQYF.

This rearrangement joins TRBV5-1 to TRBJ1-6; D call uncertain. This CDR3 has 16 amino acids. Per the germline V gene, CDR1 is SGHRS and CDR2 is YFSETQ. Trimming shortened V by 2 bases and J by 8 bases, and 17 bases separated the two germline ends. DNA of the CDR3: TGCGCCAGCAGCTTAGGACTGACCCAGATGGATTCACCCCTCCACTTT. Its protein is CASSLGLTQMDSPLHF. Together with reference TRBV5-1 and TRBJ1-6, the CDR3 gives the full variable domain: KAGVTQTPRYLIKTRGQQVTLSCSPISGHRSVSWYQQTPGQGLQFLFEYFSETQRNKGNFPGRFSGRQFSNSRSEMNVSTLELGDSALYLCASSLGLTQMDSPLHFGNGTRLTVT.